What follows are 3 T cell receptor beta chains derived from one specimen sequenced in a study of blood T cell repertoires in COVID-19. Libraries were prepared by immunoSEQ multiplex PCR; TCRdb keeps only in-frame clonotypes and omits some of them. The sample has around 290,000 clones; around 89% are singletons. The specimen sequenced was peripheral blood. These receptors were taken from a middle-aged man with acute or convalescent COVID-19.

The J gene is TRBJ1-6, the V gene TRBV19; 10 bases line up with TRBD1. The germline V gene has CDR1 LNHDA and CDR2 SQIVND (reference sequence). The junction had 11 bases not matched to a gene; V was cut back by 4 bases and J by 5 bases. The CDR3 totals 18 residues. CDR3 residues: CASSKISGQGVNNSPLHF. CDR3 DNA: TGTGCCAGTAGTAAAATTTCCGGACAGGGGGTCAATAATTCACCCCTCCACTTT.

The chain combines TRBV5-3 with TRBJ2-7; 8 nucleotides line up with TRBD1. TRBV5-3 is noted as an ORF with a role that remains uncertain. Germline trimming cut 4 bases from V and 1 base from J; bases unmatched to any gene: 16. The CDR3 covers 18 residues. Written as DNA, the CDR3 is TGTGCCAGAAGCCATGGGTCTCGGACAGGGTGTATATCCTACGAGCAGTACTTC. It specifies CARSHGSRTGCISYEQYF.

The V call is TRBV19, the J call TRBJ1-5; D not certain. Between the trimmed V and J ends, which lost 0 bases and 0 bases, there was a span of 9 bases. CDR3 size: 16 residues. CDR1 and CDR2 (germline): LNHDA, SQIVND (reference sequence). The CDR3 reads CASSIDLSSSNQPQHF. The CDR3 nucleotides read TGTGCCAGTAGTATAGATCTCAGTTCTAGCAATCAGCCCCAGCATTTT.